These T cell receptor beta chains were read from a single sample in a study of neurological immune-mediated disorders. TCRdb ran MiXCR on the 5' RACE reads and lists one entry per CDR3 protein. The sample holds more than 15,000 distinct CDR3 sequences; around 15% are singletons and the top ten take almost 8%. The sequenced material came from CD4+ T cells from blood. The receptors originated from a woman aged 60-75 years with HTLV-1-associated myelopathy (HAM/TSP). Each CDR3 is given with its conserved first and last residue. The D gene is left open where the match is weak. Some rows mark clone size as missing; the rest say once, few, many or name a class of expanded clone.

>TRBJ1-5|TRBV6-1|.|many
CASSLRLNQPQHF
TGTGCCAGCAGTCTACGGCTCAATCAGCCCCAGCATTTT
>TRBJ2-3|TRBV5-1|.|many
CASSLAGESSDTQYF
TGCGCCAGCAGCTTGGCGGGGGAGAGTAGTGATACGCAGTATTTT
>TRBJ2-1|TRBV7-9|TRBD2|medium-sized
CARSVGTSGTVTSRNEQFF
TGTGCCAGAAGCGTTGGGACTAGCGGGACCGTTACCTCTCGGAATGAGCAGTTCTTC
>TRBJ2-1|TRBV20-1|.|many
CSARAPGGSYNEQFF
TGCAGTGCGCGGGCTCCCGGGGGCTCCTACAATGAGCAGTTCTTC
>TRBJ1-2|TRBV6-5|.|many
CASSYGGNYGYTF
TGTGCCAGCAGTTACGGAGGGAACTATGGCTACACCTTC
>TRBJ1-2|TRBV3-1|.|many
CASSQSGTSDGYTF
TGTGCCAGCAGCCAATCCGGGACATCAGATGGCTACACCTTC
>TRBJ1-5|TRBV7-9|.|many
CASSFGDHTQPQHF
TGTGCCAGCAGCTTCGGGGACCACACTCAGCCCCAGCATTTT
>TRBJ1-4|TRBV25-1|TRBD1|many
CASARTGASNEKLFF
TGTGCCAGCGCCCGGACAGGGGCCTCCAATGAAAAACTGTTTTTT
>TRBJ2-7|TRBV20-1|TRBD1|many
CSARNRGNLYEQYF
TGCAGTGCTAGGAACAGGGGCAACCTCTACGAGCAGTACTTC
>TRBJ2-1|TRBV5-1|.|many
CASTPLGGPYNEQFF
TGCGCCAGCACCCCGTTGGGGGGCCCCTACAATGAGCAGTTCTTC
>TRBJ2-7|TRBV12-3/TRBV12-4|.|many
CASSLEYEQYF
TGTGCCAGCAGTTTAGAGTACGAGCAGTACTTC
>TRBJ1-1|TRBV12-3/TRBV12-4|.|few
CASSLHTEAFF
TGTGCCAGCAGTTTACACACTGAAGCTTTCTTT
>TRBJ2-6|TRBV5-1|TRBD1|many
CASSGTESTGANVLTF
TGCGCCAGCAGCGGGACAGAGAGCACTGGGGCCAACGTCCTGACTTTC
>TRBJ2-6|TRBV20-1|.|medium-sized
CSAAGSSGANVLTF
TGCAGTGCCGCCGGGAGCTCTGGGGCCAACGTCCTGACTTTC
>TRBJ2-1|TRBV6-2/TRBV6-3|.|many
CATSETRSNEQFF
TGTGCCACCTCGGAGACTAGAAGCAATGAGCAGTTCTTC
>TRBJ1-1|TRBV9|TRBD1|medium-sized
CASSARGQGHPMNTEAFF
TGTGCCAGCAGCGCTCGTGGACAGGGCCACCCCATGAACACTGAAGCTTTCTTT
>TRBJ2-7|TRBV5-1|TRBD1|many
CASSLQGAKAYEQYF
TGCGCCAGCAGCTTACAGGGGGCGAAGGCCTACGAGCAGTACTTC
>TRBJ2-1|TRBV5-1|.|many
CASSYGGSEQFF
TGCGCCAGCAGCTATGGGGGGAGTGAGCAGTTCTTC
>TRBJ1-6|TRBV5-6|TRBD1|many
CASSPRTGGNSPLHF
TGTGCCAGCAGCCCACGGACAGGAGGAAATTCACCCCTCCACTTT
>TRBJ2-3|TRBV5-1|TRBD2|many
CASSSSGAPATDTQYF
TGCGCCAGCAGCTCGAGCGGGGCCCCCGCCACAGATACGCAGTATTTT
>TRBJ1-2|TRBV12-3/TRBV12-4|.|many
CASSSPLGLRYGYTF
TGTGCCAGCAGTTCCCCCCTGGGGCTGAGGTATGGCTACACCTTC
>TRBJ2-7|TRBV29-1|.|many
CSVVVSYEQYF
TGCAGCGTTGTCGTCAGCTACGAGCAGTACTTC
>TRBJ2-5|TRBV12-3/TRBV12-4|.|many
CASSLRQGKGQETQYF
TGTGCCAGCAGTTTAAGGCAGGGGAAGGGCCAAGAGACCCAGTACTTC
>TRBJ2-2|TRBV5-1|TRBD1|many
CASSSRQGNFQVNTGELFF
TGCGCCAGCAGCTCGAGACAGGGAAATTTTCAAGTCAACACCGGGGAGCTGTTTTTT
>TRBJ2-3|TRBV18|.|many
CASSPGSGDTQYF
TGTGCCAGCTCACCGGGTAGCGGAGATACGCAGTATTTT
>TRBJ1-1|TRBV7-9|.|many
CASSSWNTRNTEAFF
TGTGCCAGCAGCTCGTGGAACACCAGGAACACTGAAGCTTTCTTT
>TRBJ1-1|TRBV5-1|TRBD1|many
CASSWWGQGDTEAFF
TGCGCCAGCAGCTGGTGGGGACAGGGAGACACTGAAGCTTTCTTT
>TRBJ2-7|TRBV20-1|TRBD1|.
CSARDRNYEQYF
TGCAGTGCTAGGGACAGGAACTACGAGCAGTACTTC
>TRBJ2-3|TRBV5-1|.|many
CASSLQTLGTDTQYF
TGCGCCAGCAGCTTGCAGACCCTTGGCACAGATACGCAGTATTTT
>TRBJ2-7|TRBV2|.|few
CASPSGDSAGTSYEQYF
TGTGCCAGCCCTAGTGGAGACTCAGCCGGGACCTCCTACGAGCAGTACTTC
>TRBJ1-3|TRBV5-5|.|medium-sized
CASSVTGTTGNTIYF
TGTGCCAGCAGCGTTACCGGGACAACTGGAAACACCATATATTTT
>TRBJ2-5|TRBV20-1|TRBD1|many
CSASSGTAETRETQYF
TGCAGTGCGAGCTCTGGGACAGCCGAAACGCGGGAGACCCAGTACTTC
>TRBJ2-1|TRBV20-1|TRBD2|.
CSARKGLADNEQFF
TGCAGTGCTAGGAAGGGCCTAGCGGACAATGAGCAGTTCTTC
>TRBJ2-5|TRBV29-1|.|many
CSVVVLQGQTQYF
TGCAGCGTTGTCGTCCTACAGGGACAGACCCAGTACTTC
>TRBJ2-1|TRBV6-2/TRBV6-3|TRBD2|few
CASSYPRRGGGNEQFF
TGTGCCAGCAGTTATCCACGGCGGGGGGGCGGGAATGAGCAGTTCTTC
>TRBJ1-4|TRBV15|.|many
CATRGPLMSVTNEKLFF
TGTGCCACCAGGGGACCCTTGATGTCGGTGACTAATGAAAAACTGTTTTTT
>TRBJ1-3|TRBV5-1|.|many
CASSLTGYGNTIYF
TGCGCCAGCAGCTTAACAGGCTATGGAAACACCATATATTTT
>TRBJ2-7|TRBV20-1|.|many
CSATGGRTYEQYF
TGCAGTGCTACCGGGGGGCGCACCTACGAGCAGTACTTC
>TRBJ2-7|TRBV7-9|.|many
CASSKSGALSYEQYF
TGTGCCAGCAGTAAATCCGGGGCTCTCTCCTACGAGCAGTACTTC
>TRBJ1-6|TRBV29-1|TRBD1|many
CSAMTGTAYNSPLHF
TGCAGCGCCATGACAGGGACCGCTTATAATTCACCCCTCCACTTT
>TRBJ1-4|TRBV6-6|TRBD1|many
CASSFDRATNEKLFF
TGTGCCAGCAGTTTTGACAGGGCAACTAATGAAAAACTGTTTTTT
>TRBJ2-2|TRBV24-1|.|many
CATRGRGTGELFF
TGTGCCACCAGGGGTCGGGGCACCGGGGAGCTGTTTTTT
>TRBJ2-5|TRBV10-2|TRBD2|many
CASSEGAGTGGQETQYF
TGCGCCAGCAGTGAGGGAGCAGGAACGGGGGGTCAAGAGACCCAGTACTTC
>TRBJ1-4|TRBV7-2|.|many
CASSLRAGEKLFF
TGTGCCAGCAGCTTAAGGGCTGGGGAAAAACTGTTTTTT
>TRBJ1-2|TRBV3-1|.|many
CASSQDSTNYGYTF
TGTGCCAGCAGCCAAGACAGTACCAACTATGGCTACACCTTC
>TRBJ2-5|TRBV20-1|TRBD1|many
CSATDRGLGETQYF
TGCAGTGCTACCGACAGGGGGCTAGGGGAGACCCAGTACTTC
>TRBJ1-5|TRBV4-3|.|many
CASSQDLSNQPQHF
TGCGCCAGCAGCCAAGATTTGAGCAATCAGCCCCAGCATTTT
>TRBJ2-2|TRBV14|.|.
CASSQDLAAGELFF
TGTGCCAGCAGCCAGGATCTGGCCGCCGGGGAGCTGTTTTTT
>TRBJ2-5|TRBV20-1|.|many
CSAREAGRGRETQYF
TGCAGTGCTAGAGAAGCGGGTAGGGGGCGGGAGACCCAGTACTTC
>TRBJ2-1|TRBV29-1|TRBD2|many
CSVPSGGAPLFF
TGCAGCGTCCCCTCCGGGGGGGCACCATTATTCTTC
>TRBJ2-3|TRBV29-1|.|many
CSVEGPTSTDTQYF
TGCAGCGTTGAGGGCCCCACTAGCACAGATACGCAGTATTTT
>TRBJ1-3|TRBV20-1|TRBD1|many
CSAMAPGGADTIYF
TGCAGTGCTATGGCCCCAGGGGGCGCGGACACCATATATTTT
>TRBJ1-1|TRBV12-3/TRBV12-4|.|many
CASNPLGGQGTEAFF
TGTGCCAGCAACCCGTTGGGGGGGCAAGGCACTGAAGCTTTCTTT
>TRBJ2-3|TRBV9|TRBD2|medium-sized
CASSVASLGGAADTQYF
TGTGCCAGCAGCGTAGCTTCTCTCGGGGGGGCCGCAGATACGCAGTATTTT
>TRBJ2-1|TRBV11-2|.|medium-sized
CASSPYNEQFF
TGTGCCAGCAGCCCCTACAATGAGCAGTTCTTC